The 15 T cell receptor beta chains below come from one sample, sequenced in a study of spatial heterogeneity in lung cancer. The time point: sample taken at primary tumor resection. TCRdb re-called the 5' RACE reads through MiXCR, storing one row per CDR3 protein. This table has 1,500 to 2,500 distinct CDR3 sequences, 6.8% appearing once. The input for sequencing was normal lung tissue next to the tumor, taken at surgery. These receptors were taken from a male donor with early-stage non-small cell lung cancer.

By sample share, this clonotype is medium-sized (0.01 to 0.1%). The V call is TRBV2, the J call TRBJ2-1; no reliable D call. Germline-derived CDR1 and CDR2 are SNHLY and FYNNEI. The V end lost 8 bases, the J end lost 5 bases, and 10 bases lay between the germline ends. The CDR3 totals 12 residues. The DNA for the CDR3 is TGTGCCAGCGCCCCCCACAACAATGAGCAGTTCTTC. Translating gives CASAPHNNEQFF. The full variable domain, with the rest looked up from reference TRBV2 and TRBJ2-1, is EPEVTQTPSHQVTQMGQEVILRCVPISNHLYFYWYRQILGQKVEFLVSFYNNEISEKSEIFDDQFSVERPDGSNFTLKIRSTKLEDSAMYFCASAPHNNEQFFGPGTRLTVL.

Within the sample, this clonotype is medium-sized. The chain has TRBV4-2 and TRBJ2-7, with a weak D call TRBD2 (5 bases). Germline CDR1 reads LGHNA; CDR2 reads YNFKEQ. The CDR3 extends over 12 amino acids. The V end was cut by 3 bases, the J end by 4 bases, with 7 bases between. The CDR3 DNA sequence: TGTGCCAGCAGCCAGGACTCGTACGAGCAGTACTTC. Its translation is CASSQDSYEQYF.

In its sample, this clonotype is medium-sized. The J gene is TRBJ2-5, the V gene TRBV20-1; D unclear. The CDR3 is 13 residues long. Trimming shortened V by 0 bases and J by 7 bases, and 12 bases separated the two germline ends. Per the germline V gene, CDR1 is DFQATT and CDR2 is SNEGSKA (reference sequence). DNA for the CDR3: TGCAGTGCTAGAGAACCTTCGTCAGGGACCCAGTACTTC. Protein sequence: CSAREPSSGTQYF.

Within the sample, this clonotype is medium-sized (0.01 to 0.1%). The CDR3 DNA reads TGTGCCAGCAGTTATTTTGGTCCCTCGGGCAATGAGCAGTTCTTC. Its protein is CASSYFGPSGNEQFF. The chain is built from TRBV6-2 or TRBV6-3 and TRBJ2-1; D call uncertain. Germline-derived CDR1 and CDR2 are MNHEY and SVGEGT. The CDR3 consists of 15 residues. The V end lost 3 bases, the J end lost 6 bases, and 15 bases lay between the germline ends.

This clonotype is large. This chain connects TRBV11-2 to TRBJ2-4; D possibly uses TRBD1 or TRBD2 (6 bases each). This CDR3 contains 18 residues. The V end lost 0 bases, the J end lost 0 bases, and 15 bases lay between the germline ends. Germline CDR1 reads SGHAT; CDR2 reads FQNNGV. CDR3 DNA sequence: TGTGCCAGCAGCTTAGATGCGGGACAACGTTTAGCCAAAAACATTCAGTACTTC. This gives the protein CASSLDAGQRLAKNIQYF.

J is TRBJ2-1 and V is TRBV20-1, with D maybe TRBD2 (5 bases). Germline V CDR1 and CDR2: DFQATT, SNEGSKA (reference sequence). With 6 bases removed from V and 9 bases from J, the gap between germline ends came to 15 bases. The CDR3 covers 12 residues. CDR3 in amino acids: CSALKDLPEQFF. The CDR3 coding sequence is TGCAGTGCGCTAAAGGACTTACCTGAGCAGTTCTTC.

By sample share, this clonotype is medium-sized. The chain uses TRBV10-1 and TRBJ2-5; 9 bases agree with TRBD1. The junction had 12 bases not matched to a gene; V was cut back by 6 bases and J by 1 base. Germline V gene sequence: CDR1 WNHNN, CDR2 SYGVQD (reference sequence). The CDR3 has 17 amino acids. The CDR3 DNA reads TGCGCCAGCAGACATCCGGGACAGGGCCGACTCCAAGAGACCCAGTACTTC. This codes for CASRHPGQGRLQETQYF.

This clonotype is large. V and J are TRBV6-2 or TRBV6-3 and TRBJ2-7; 14 positions match TRBD2. The CDR3 covers 17 residues. Germline-derived CDR1 and CDR2 are MNHEY and SVGEGT. Unmatched junction bases numbered 13, after V lost 5 bases and J lost 7 bases. CDR3 protein: CASSLEGTSGSYGEQYF. CDR3 nucleotides: TGTGCCAGCAGTCTCGAAGGGACTAGCGGGAGTTATGGAGAGCAGTACTTC.

This clonotype is medium-sized. The chain carries TRBV2 and TRBJ2-7, with D possibly matching TRBD1 (6 bases). There are 13 residues in the CDR3. Germline V gene lookup returns CDR1 SNHLY and CDR2 FYNNEI. Trimming left V 8 bases short and J 0 bases short, with 11 bases between. The CDR3, as DNA: TGTGCCAGCCACAGGGATAGCTCCTACGAGCAGTACTTC. Protein product: CASHRDSSYEQYF.

By sample fraction, this clonotype is medium-sized. The V gene is TRBV5-1, the J gene TRBJ2-7; D possibly corresponds to TRBD1 (6 bases). V dropped 0 bases and J dropped 1 base, with 11 bases sitting between them. This CDR3 spans 15 amino acids. The germline CDR1 and CDR2 sequences are SGHRS and YFSETQ. CDR3 sequence reads: CASSLGDISSYEQYF. CDR3 sequence (DNA): TGCGCCAGCAGCTTGGGGGACATTTCGTCCTACGAGCAGTACTTC.

Judged by abundance, this clonotype is medium-sized (0.01 to 0.1%). The chain employs TRBV27 and TRBJ2-1; 7 bases are shared with TRBD2. V lost 5 bases and J lost 5; bases outside the gene matches: 6. Germline V lookup: CDR1 MNHEY, CDR2 SMNVEV (reference sequence). This CDR3 has 14 amino acids. The CDR3 loop reads CASSPGTTNNEQFF. The CDR3 nucleotides read TGTGCCAGCAGTCCAGGGACTACGAACAATGAGCAGTTCTTC.

Judged by abundance, this clonotype is medium-sized. The chain has TRBV7-9 and TRBJ1-2; D is uncertain. The germline V and J ends were trimmed by 4 bases and 5 bases, with 5 bases remaining between them. The CDR3 spans 11 residues. Germline V gene sequence: CDR1 SEHNR, CDR2 FQNEAQ (reference sequence). CDR3 sequence: CASSSTYGYTF. CDR3 coding DNA: TGTGCCAGCAGCTCCACATATGGCTACACCTTC.

The chain combines TRBV7-9 with TRBJ2-3; D remains unclear. Germline assignment: CDR1 SEHNR and CDR2 FQNEAQ (reference sequence). The CDR3 is made up of 13 amino acids. The germline V and J ends were trimmed by 8 bases and 7 bases, with 16 bases remaining between them. The CDR3 region is CASSFQPAHTQYF. In DNA, the CDR3 is TGTGCCAGCTCCTTCCAGCCCGCACATACGCAGTATTTT.

Judged by abundance, this clonotype is medium-sized. The V and J genes are TRBV30 and TRBJ1-6; D is ambiguous. Deletions cut 2 bases from V and 7 bases from J, with 18 bases between. The CDR3 contains 16 residues. Germline-derived CDR1 and CDR2 are GTSNPN and SVGIG (reference sequence). CDR3 in DNA: TGTGCCTGGAGTCTAAGAGGACTTCCCGGGAATTCACCCCTCCACTTT. Protein product: CAWSLRGLPGNSPLHF.

This clonotype is medium-sized. V usage is TRBV11-2 and J usage is TRBJ2-3; D may be TRBD2 (5 bases). Germline values: CDR1 SGHAT, CDR2 FQNNGV. V lost 5 bases, J lost 4 bases, and 10 bases lay in between. The CDR3 sequence is 13 residues long. The CDR3 nucleotides read TGTGCCAGCAGCCCGCCCGGGGCAGATACGCAGTATTTT. It translates to CASSPPGADTQYF.